One sample yielded the 17 T cell receptor beta chains listed below, sequenced in a study of control samples from healthy donors and cancer patients (dated by TCRdb to the early 2020s). The receptor library was made with the immunoSEQ multiplex PCR assay. The source is immuneACCESS, and TCRdb retained only in-frame sequences with V and J called. Part of the clones is not carried over; for the studies checked, unresolved V genes explain less than half of this, and the remainder is unexplained. The table for this sample lists around 180,000 clones; approximately 92% of them were counted only once. Around 2.2% of the sample goes to the ten largest clones. The material sequenced was blood. The receptors were sampled from a woman aged 40 to 50 in good health.

The rearrangement uses TRBV7-8 and TRBJ1-5; D may be TRBD1 (5 bases). The CDR3 is 15 amino acids. The germline V and J ends were trimmed by 3 bases and 4 bases, with 13 bases remaining between them. Germline assignment: CDR1 SGHVS and CDR2 FQNEAQ. CDR3 nucleotide sequence: TGTGCCAGCAGCTTTACTACGGGGGGGAATCAGCCCCAGCATTTT. This sequence encodes CASSFTTGGNQPQHF.

The chain recombines TRBV3-1 (or the pseudogene TRBV3-2) with TRBJ2-3; D is unclear. V dropped 4 bases and J dropped 1 base, with 6 bases sitting between them. CDR3 length: 13 residues. Germline V gives CDR1 LGHDT, CDR2 YNNKEL (reference sequence). CDR3 nucleotides: TGTGCCAGCAGCCTGAGTGGCACAGATACGCAGTATTTT. It yields the protein CASSLSGTDTQYF.

The V gene is TRBV18, the J gene TRBJ2-2, with D maybe TRBD1 (5 bases). The CDR3 is made up of 15 amino acids. The V and J ends lost 1 base and 0 bases respectively, with 6 bases between them. Germline V lookup: CDR1 KGHSH, CDR2 LQKENI. This chain's CDR3 is CASSPQQANTGELFF. CDR3 nucleotides: TGTGCCAGCTCACCACAACAGGCGAACACCGGGGAGCTGTTTTTT. The whole variable domain, remainder taken from reference TRBV18 and TRBJ2-2, is NAGVMQNPRHLVRRRGQEARLRCSPMKGHSHVYWYRQLPEEGLKFMVYLQKENIIDESGMPKERFSAEFPKEGPSILRIQQVVRGDSAAYFCASSPQQANTGELFFGEGSRLTVL.

The rearrangement uses TRBV9 and TRBJ2-7; weak D call: TRBD1 (6 bases). The CDR3 loop spans 13 amino acids. CDR1 SGDLS and CDR2 YYNGEE come from the germline V gene. Trimming cost V 3 bases and J 6 bases, with 13 bases left between them. The CDR3 is CASSETRGAEQYF. DNA for the CDR3: TGTGCCAGCAGCGAAACCAGGGGAGCCGAGCAGTACTTC.

The gene calls are TRBV5-1 and TRBJ2-6; D is tentatively TRBD1 or TRBD2 (5 bases each). Between the trimmed V and J ends, which lost 3 bases and 4 bases, there was a span of 17 bases. Germline CDR1 reads SGHRS; CDR2 reads YFSETQ. CDR3 length equals 17 residues. CDR3 protein: CASSWAPGAFGANVLTF. CDR3 nucleotide sequence: TGCGCCAGCAGCTGGGCCCCCGGGGCGTTCGGGGCCAACGTCCTGACTTTC.

This chain connects TRBV6-1 to TRBJ1-5; possible D gene TRBD1, 6 bases. V shed 2 bases and J shed 7 bases, with 15 bases lying between them. CDR3 length: 15 amino acids. The germline V gene has CDR1 MNHNS and CDR2 SASEGT. The CDR3 DNA is TGTGCCAGCAGTGAATGGGGGGCAGGTCAACAGCCCCAGCATTTT. This codes for CASSEWGAGQQPQHF.

The genes are TRBV6-1 and TRBJ1-2, with a possible D match to TRBD1 (5 bases). Trimming took off 2 bases at V and 8 bases at J, with 18 bases between the two ends. This CDR3 comprises 15 residues. Germline V gene data show CDR1 as MNHNS and CDR2 as SASEGT. The CDR3 here is CASSEFGTSVGGYTF. The CDR3 nucleotides are TGTGCCAGCAGTGAATTCGGGACGTCTGTGGGGGGCTACACCTTC.

J is TRBJ1-2 and V is TRBV7-9, with D uncertain. Germline V gene sequence: CDR1 SEHNR, CDR2 FQNEAQ (reference sequence). V was trimmed by 1 base and J by 2 bases, leaving 8 bases between them. The CDR3 covers 14 residues. CDR3 nucleotides: TGTGCCAGCAGCTTAGTAGTAGGAAACTATGGCTACACCTTC. Translated, it gives CASSLVVGNYGYTF.

The chain employs TRBV23-1 and TRBJ2-1; TRBD1 matches at 7 bases. TRBV23-1 is noted as an ORF with a role that remains uncertain. The CDR3 totals 15 residues. Losses at the gene ends were 0 bases for V and 6 bases for J; bases not matched to a gene: 5. The DNA for the CDR3 is TGCGCCAGCAGTCAATCGAGGCACAGGGGCAATGAGCAGTTCTTC. Translation: CASSQSRHRGNEQFF.

V gene TRBV18 combines with J gene TRBJ1-2; possible D gene TRBD1, 5 bases. The CDR3 totals 15 residues. Germline CDR1 reads KGHSH; CDR2 reads LQKENI. V was clipped by 3 bases and J by 1 base, with 12 bases between them. In DNA form, the CDR3 reads TGTGCCAGCTCACCTCAACCAGGGATTAACTATGGCTACACCTTC. Translated, it gives CASSPQPGINYGYTF.

The genes are TRBV11-1 and TRBJ1-1; unclear D gene. CDR3 length: 13 residues. From germline, CDR1 is SGHAT and CDR2 FQDESV (reference sequence). The V and J ends lost 5 bases and 0 bases respectively, with 7 bases between them. The CDR3 coding sequence is TGTGCCAGCAGCCCCCTTATGAACACTGAAGCTTTCTTT. This gives the protein CASSPLMNTEAFF.

The genes are TRBV6-5 and TRBJ2-3; D is unresolved. The V and J ends lost 6 bases and 4 bases respectively, with 11 bases between them. Germline CDR1 is MNHEY and CDR2 is SVGAGI. The CDR3 has 13 residues. The CDR3 DNA reads TGTGCCAGCAGCCCCTCCCCCCCAGATACGCAGTATTTT. It encodes CASSPSPPDTQYF.

J is TRBJ2-5 and V is TRBV7-9; D unclear. Germline CDR1 is SEHNR and CDR2 is FQNEAQ (reference sequence). Trimming removed 5 bases at V and 7 bases at J, with 8 bases between. The length of the CDR3 is 11 residues. CDR3 in amino acids: CASSKGTTQYF. CDR3 nucleotides: TGTGCCAGCAGCAAAGGAACGACCCAGTACTTC.

The chain links TRBV5-4 to TRBJ1-1, with 7 bases lining up with TRBD1. The germline V gene has CDR1 SGHNT and CDR2 YYREEE (reference sequence). V gave up 4 bases and J gave up 6 bases; unmatched junction bases: 15. The CDR3 has 16 amino acids. DNA of the CDR3: TGTGCCAGCAGCGTGGTACCCGACAGGGAGGGAGCTGAAGCTTTCTTT. Protein: CASSVVPDREGAEAFF.

The rearrangement links TRBV5-4 to TRBJ2-1, with no clear D. The V gene lost 4 bases and the J gene lost 3 bases, with 11 bases spanning the gap. The CDR3 covers 14 residues. Germline CDR1 and CDR2: SGHNT and YYREEE (reference sequence). CDR3 protein: CASSRSSYYNEQFF. DNA for the CDR3: TGTGCCAGCAGCCGCTCCTCATACTACAATGAGCAGTTCTTC.

CDR3 amino acids: CASSAGSSSNQPQHF. CDR3 DNA sequence: TGTGCCAGCAGCGCAGGGAGTTCCAGCAATCAGCCCCAGCATTTT. The chain joins TRBV11-2 to TRBJ1-5, with a tentative D call TRBD1 (5 bases). This CDR3 is built from 15 residues. The ends were cut back, 5 bases at V and 1 base at J, with 12 bases in the middle. CDR1 is SGHAT, CDR2 FQNNGV, per germline. The complete variable domain, with remaining parts taken from reference TRBV11-2 and TRBJ1-5, reads EAGVAQSPRYKIIEKRQSVAFWCNPISGHATLYWYQQILGQGPKLLIQFQNNGVVDDSQLPKDRFSAERLKGVDSTLKIQPAKLEDSAVYLCASSAGSSSNQPQHFGDGTRLSIL.

This chain uses TRBV25-1 with TRBJ1-2; D perhaps matches TRBD1 (5 bases). V was clipped by 10 bases and J by 2 bases, with 14 bases between them. CDR3 length: 13 residues. Germline values: CDR1 MGHDK, CDR2 SYGVNS. The CDR3 region has the DNA TGTGCCATCACCGGGACTCTCAACTATGGCTACACCTTC. Protein product: CAITGTLNYGYTF.